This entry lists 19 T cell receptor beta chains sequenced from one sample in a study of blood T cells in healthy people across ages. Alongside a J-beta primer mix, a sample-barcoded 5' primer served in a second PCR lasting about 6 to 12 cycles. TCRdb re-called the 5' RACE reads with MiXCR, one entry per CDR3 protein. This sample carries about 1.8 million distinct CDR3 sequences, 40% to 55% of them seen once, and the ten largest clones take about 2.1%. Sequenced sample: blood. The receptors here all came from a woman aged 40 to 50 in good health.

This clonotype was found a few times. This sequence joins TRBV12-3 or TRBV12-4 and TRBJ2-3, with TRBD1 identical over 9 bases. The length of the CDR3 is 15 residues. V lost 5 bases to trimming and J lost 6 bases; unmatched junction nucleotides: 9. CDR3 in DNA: TGTGCCAGCAGTATCGGGACAGGGACGTTGGATACGCAGTATTTT. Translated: CASSIGTGTLDTQYF.

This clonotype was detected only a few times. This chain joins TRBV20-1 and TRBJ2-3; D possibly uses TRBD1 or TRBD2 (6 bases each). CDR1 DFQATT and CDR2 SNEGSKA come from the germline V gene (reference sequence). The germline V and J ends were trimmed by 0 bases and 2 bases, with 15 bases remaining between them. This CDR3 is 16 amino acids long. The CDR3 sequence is CSARDPDRGATDTQYF. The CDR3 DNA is TGCAGTGCTAGAGATCCCGATAGGGGGGCCACAGATACGCAGTATTTT.

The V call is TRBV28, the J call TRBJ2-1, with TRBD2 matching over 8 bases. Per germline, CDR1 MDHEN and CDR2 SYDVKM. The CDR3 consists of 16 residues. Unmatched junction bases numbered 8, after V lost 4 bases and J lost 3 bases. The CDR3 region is CASSYLSGDDYNEQFF. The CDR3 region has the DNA TGTGCCAGCAGTTATCTTAGCGGGGACGACTACAATGAGCAGTTCTTC. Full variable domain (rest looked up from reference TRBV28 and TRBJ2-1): DVKVTQSSRYLVKRTGEKVFLECVQDMDHENMFWYRQDPGLGLRLIYFSYDVKMKEKGDIPEGYSVSREKKERFSLILESASTNQTSMYLCASSYLSGDDYNEQFFGPGTRLTVL.

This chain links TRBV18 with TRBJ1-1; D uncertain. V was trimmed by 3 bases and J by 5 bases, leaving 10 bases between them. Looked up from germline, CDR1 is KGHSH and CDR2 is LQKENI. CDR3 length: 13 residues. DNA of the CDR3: TGTGCCAGCTCACCTTGGATTGAGACTGAAGCTTTCTTT. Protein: CASSPWIETEAFF.

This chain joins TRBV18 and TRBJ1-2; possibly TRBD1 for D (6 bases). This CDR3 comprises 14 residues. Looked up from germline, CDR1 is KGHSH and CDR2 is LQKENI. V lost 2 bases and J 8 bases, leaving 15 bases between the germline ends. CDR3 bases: TGTGCCAGCTCACCAACAAACAGGGTAGACGGCTACACCTTC. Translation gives CASSPTNRVDGYTF. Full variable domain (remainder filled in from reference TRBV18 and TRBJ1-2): NAGVMQNPRHLVRRRGQEARLRCSPMKGHSHVYWYRQLPEEGLKFMVYLQKENIIDESGMPKERFSAEFPKEGPSILRIQQVVRGDSAAYFCASSPTNRVDGYTFGSGTRLTVV.

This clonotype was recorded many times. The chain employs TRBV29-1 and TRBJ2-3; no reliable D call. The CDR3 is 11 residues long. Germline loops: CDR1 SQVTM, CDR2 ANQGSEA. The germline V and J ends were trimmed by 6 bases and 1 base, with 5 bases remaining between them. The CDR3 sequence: CSVSRTDTQYF. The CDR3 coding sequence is TGCAGCGTCTCCCGCACAGATACGCAGTATTTT.

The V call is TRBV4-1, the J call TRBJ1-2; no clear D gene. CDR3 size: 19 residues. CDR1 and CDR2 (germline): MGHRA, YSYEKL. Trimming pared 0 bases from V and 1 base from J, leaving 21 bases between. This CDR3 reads CASSQDITRIAPLNYGYTF. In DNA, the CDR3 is TGCGCCAGCAGCCAAGATATAACTCGCATCGCCCCACTTAACTATGGCTACACCTTC.

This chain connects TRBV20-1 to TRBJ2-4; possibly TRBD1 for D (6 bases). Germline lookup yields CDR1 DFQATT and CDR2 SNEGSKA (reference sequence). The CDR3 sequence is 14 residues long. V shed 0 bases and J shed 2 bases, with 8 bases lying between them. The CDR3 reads CSARDGTTKNIQYF. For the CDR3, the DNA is TGCAGTGCTAGAGATGGGACAACCAAAAACATTCAGTACTTC.

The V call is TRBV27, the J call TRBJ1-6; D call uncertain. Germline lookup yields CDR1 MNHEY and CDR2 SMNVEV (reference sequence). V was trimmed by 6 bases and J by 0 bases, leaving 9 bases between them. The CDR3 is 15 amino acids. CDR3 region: CASSVMSSYNSPLHF. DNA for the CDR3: TGTGCCAGCAGCGTGATGAGCTCCTATAATTCACCCCTCCACTTT.

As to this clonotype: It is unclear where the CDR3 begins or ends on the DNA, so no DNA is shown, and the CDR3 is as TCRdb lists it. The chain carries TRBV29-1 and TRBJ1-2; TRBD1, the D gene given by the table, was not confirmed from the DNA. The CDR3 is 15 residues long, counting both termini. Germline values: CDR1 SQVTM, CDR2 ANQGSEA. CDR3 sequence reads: CSVTSGQGANYGCTF.

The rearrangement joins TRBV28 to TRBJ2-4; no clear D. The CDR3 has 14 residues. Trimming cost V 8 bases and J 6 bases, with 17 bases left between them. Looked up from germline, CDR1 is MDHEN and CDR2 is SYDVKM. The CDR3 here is CASESADPPNIQYF. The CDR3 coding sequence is TGTGCCAGCGAATCGGCAGACCCTCCAAACATTCAGTACTTC.

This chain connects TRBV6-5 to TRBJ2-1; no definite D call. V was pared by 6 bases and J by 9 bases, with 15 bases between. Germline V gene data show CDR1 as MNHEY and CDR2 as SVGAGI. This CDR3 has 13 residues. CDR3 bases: TGTGCCAGCAGACGCGATTTCAGAGGTGAGCAGTTCTTC. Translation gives CASRRDFRGEQFF.

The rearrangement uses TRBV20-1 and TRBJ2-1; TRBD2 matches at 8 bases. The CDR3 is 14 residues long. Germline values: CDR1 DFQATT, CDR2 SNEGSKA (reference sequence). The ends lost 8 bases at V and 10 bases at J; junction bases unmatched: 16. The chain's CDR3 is CSTTHVTSEAEQFF. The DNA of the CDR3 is TGCAGTACCACCCACGTGACTAGCGAGGCAGAGCAGTTCTTC.

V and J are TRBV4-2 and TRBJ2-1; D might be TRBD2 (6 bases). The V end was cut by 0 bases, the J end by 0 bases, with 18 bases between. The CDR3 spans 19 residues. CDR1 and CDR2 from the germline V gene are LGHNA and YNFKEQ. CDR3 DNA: TGTGCCAGCAGCCAAGAACCAACGGGACTTCTGAGCTCCTACAATGAGCAGTTCTTC. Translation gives CASSQEPTGLLSSYNEQFF.

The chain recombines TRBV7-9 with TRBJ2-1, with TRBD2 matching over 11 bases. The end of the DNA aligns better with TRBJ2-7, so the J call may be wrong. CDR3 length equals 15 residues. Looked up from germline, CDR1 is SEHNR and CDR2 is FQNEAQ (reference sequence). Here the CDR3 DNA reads TGTGCCAGCAGCTCGACTAGCGGGGACTACAATGAGCAGTACTTC. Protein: CASSSTSGDYNEQYF.

Written as DNA, the CDR3 is TGTGCCAGCAGTTACGGGGGGGCTGGTACTGAAGCTTTCTTT. Translation: CASSYGGAGTEAFF. V gene TRBV6-5 combines with J gene TRBJ1-1, with D maybe TRBD1 (6 bases). The V gene lost 2 bases and the J gene lost 5 bases, with 12 bases spanning the gap. The CDR3 spans 14 residues. CDR1 and CDR2 (germline): MNHEY, SVGAGI.

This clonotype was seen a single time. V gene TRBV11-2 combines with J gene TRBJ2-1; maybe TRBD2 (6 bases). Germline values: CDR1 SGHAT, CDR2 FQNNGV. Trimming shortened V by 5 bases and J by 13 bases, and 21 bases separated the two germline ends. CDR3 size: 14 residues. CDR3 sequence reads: CASSPEGIRETQFF. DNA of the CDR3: TGTGCCAGCAGCCCGGAGGGTATCAGAGAGACCCAGTTCTTC.

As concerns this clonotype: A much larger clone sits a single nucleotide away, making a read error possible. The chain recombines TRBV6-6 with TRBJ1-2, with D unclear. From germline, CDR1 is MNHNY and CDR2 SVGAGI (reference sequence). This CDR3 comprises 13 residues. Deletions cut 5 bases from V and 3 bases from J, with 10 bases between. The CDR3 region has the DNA TGTGCCAGCAGTGTCCTAGGATACTATGGCTACACCTTC. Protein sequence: CASSVLGYYGYTF.

The CDR3 region is CASNPDRSTYEQYF. The CDR3 DNA reads as TGTGCCAGCAACCCCGATAGGAGCACCTACGAGCAGTACTTC. This chain connects TRBV6-2 or TRBV6-3 to TRBJ2-7; no definite D call. The germline gives CDR1 MNHEY, CDR2 SVGEGT. This CDR3 contains 14 residues. Trimming removed 7 bases at V and 2 bases at J, with 15 bases between.